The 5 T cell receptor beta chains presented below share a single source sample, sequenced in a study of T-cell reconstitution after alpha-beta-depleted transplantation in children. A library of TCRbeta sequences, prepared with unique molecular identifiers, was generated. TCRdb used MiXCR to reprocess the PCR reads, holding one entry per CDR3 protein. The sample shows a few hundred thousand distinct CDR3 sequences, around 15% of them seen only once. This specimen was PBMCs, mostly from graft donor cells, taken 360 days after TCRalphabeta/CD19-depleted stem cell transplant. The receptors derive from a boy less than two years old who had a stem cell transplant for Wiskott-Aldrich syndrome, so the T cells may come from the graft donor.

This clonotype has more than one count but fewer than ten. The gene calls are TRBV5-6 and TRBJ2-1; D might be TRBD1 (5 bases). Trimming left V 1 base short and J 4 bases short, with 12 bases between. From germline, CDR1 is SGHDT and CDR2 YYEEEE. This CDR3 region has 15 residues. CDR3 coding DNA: TGTGCCAGCAGCTTGTTACCTTCAGGGTACAATGAGCAGTTCTTC. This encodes CASSLLPSGYNEQFF.

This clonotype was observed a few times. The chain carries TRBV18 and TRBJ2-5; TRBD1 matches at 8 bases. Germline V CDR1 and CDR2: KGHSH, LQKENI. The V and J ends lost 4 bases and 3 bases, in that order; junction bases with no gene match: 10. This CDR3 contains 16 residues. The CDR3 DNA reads TGTGCCAGCTCACAACGCGGGACAGGCTTAGAAGAGACCCAGTACTTC. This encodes CASSQRGTGLEETQYF.

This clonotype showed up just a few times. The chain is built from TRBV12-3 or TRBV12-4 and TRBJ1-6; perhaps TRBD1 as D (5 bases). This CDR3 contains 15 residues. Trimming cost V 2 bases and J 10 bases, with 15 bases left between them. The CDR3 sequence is CASSLSGPGDSPLHF. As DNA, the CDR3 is TGTGCCAGCAGTTTAAGCGGTCCGGGGGACTCACCCCTCCACTTT.

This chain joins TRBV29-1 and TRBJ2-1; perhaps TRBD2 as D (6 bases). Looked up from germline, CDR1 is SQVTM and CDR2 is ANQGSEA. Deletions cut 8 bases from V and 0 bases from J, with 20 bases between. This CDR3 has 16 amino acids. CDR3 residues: CSSRGLTSTSYNEQFF. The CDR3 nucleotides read TGCAGCTCCCGAGGGCTGACTAGTACCTCCTACAATGAGCAGTTCTTC.

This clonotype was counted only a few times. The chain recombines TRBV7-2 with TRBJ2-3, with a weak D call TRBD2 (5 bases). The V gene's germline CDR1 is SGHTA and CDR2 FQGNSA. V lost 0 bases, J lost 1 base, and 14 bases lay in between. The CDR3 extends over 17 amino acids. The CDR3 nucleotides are TGTGCCAGCAGCTTAGCCCGGGAACTGCCGGGCACAGATACGCAGTATTTT. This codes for CASSLARELPGTDTQYF. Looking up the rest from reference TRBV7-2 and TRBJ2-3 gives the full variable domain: GAGVSQSPSNKVTEKGKDVELRCDPISGHTALYWYRQSLGQGLEFLIYFQGNSAPDKSGLPSDRFSAERTGGSVSTLTIQRTQQEDSAVYLCASSLARELPGTDTQYFGPGTRLTVL.